This TCR beta chain was sequenced during a study of blood T cell repertoires in COVID-19. Study-level background: The samples span acute and convalescent COVID-19 from the United States, Italy and Spain. T cells, B-cell-depleted T cells, or PBMCs supplied cDNA or gDNA.

The germline gives CDR1 MNHEY, CDR2 SMNVEV (reference sequence). The CDR3 has 16 amino acids. V gave up 2 bases and J gave up 6 bases, with 19 bases separating them. In the original analysis: Cell counts per sample came from amplifying reference gene primers. Profiling relied on immunoSEQ multiplex PCR, and the TCRdb table lists in-frame clones only, not all of them. D and trimming come from the DNA, and the V and J calls and clone size come from that table. The sample has tens of thousands of clones, roughly 84% seen once. Sample: peripheral blood. The source is a woman at least 80 years old with acute or convalescent COVID-19. The V and J genes are TRBV27 and TRBJ1-2; D gene uncertain. The CDR3 DNA follows: TGTGCCAGCAGTTTAAGTGCTGGGAGCCTGAGGGATGGCTACACCTTC. Residues: CASSLSAGSLRDGYTF.